The sequence of this T cell receptor (beta chain) was determined in a study of blood T cell repertoires in COVID-19. Looking at the study overall: From T cells, B-cell-depleted T cells, or PBMCs came the material, which was cDNA or gDNA.

The participants were between about 18 and 95 years old and came from under 25 US areas. Authors' data handling: Reference gene primers were amplified, and this amplification served to estimate nucleated cell counts. Some clones are missing from TCRdb's copy, which holds only in-frame ones; the method was immunoSEQ multiplex PCR. V, J and clone size reflect that table, while D and trimming were determined from the DNA. The top ten clones hold around 1.9% of a sample with about 400,000 clones, 88% of them seen once. Sequencing was performed on PBMCs or T cells enriched from blood (not recorded which). The origin of this receptor is a woman between 40 and 55 years old with acute COVID-19.

The CDR3 here is CASSLRKGEYTDTQYF. The CDR3 DNA reads as TGCGCCAGCAGCTTGAGGAAAGGGGAATACACAGATACGCAGTATTTT. V usage is TRBV5-1 and J usage is TRBJ2-3; tentative D call: TRBD1 (5 bases). The germline V gene encodes CDR1 SGHRS and CDR2 YFSETQ. V shed 1 base and J shed 2 bases, with 14 bases lying between them. The CDR3 consists of 16 residues.